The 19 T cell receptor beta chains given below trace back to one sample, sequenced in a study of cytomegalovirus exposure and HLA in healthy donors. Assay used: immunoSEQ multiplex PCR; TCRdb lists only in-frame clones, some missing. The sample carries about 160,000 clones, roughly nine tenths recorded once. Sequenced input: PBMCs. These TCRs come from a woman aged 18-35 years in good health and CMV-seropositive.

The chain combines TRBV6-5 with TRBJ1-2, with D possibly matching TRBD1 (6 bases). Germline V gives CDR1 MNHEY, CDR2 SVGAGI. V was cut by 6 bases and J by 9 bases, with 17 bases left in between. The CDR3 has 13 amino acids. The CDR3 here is CASSPRTDHSYTF. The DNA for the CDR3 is TGTGCCAGCAGCCCTAGGACAGATCACAGCTACACCTTC.

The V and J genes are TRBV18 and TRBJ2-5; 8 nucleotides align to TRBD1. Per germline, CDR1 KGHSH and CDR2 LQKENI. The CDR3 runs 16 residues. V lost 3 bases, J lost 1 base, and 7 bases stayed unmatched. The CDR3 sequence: CASSPSDRVSQETQYF. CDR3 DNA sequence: TGTGCCAGCTCACCTTCGGACAGGGTCTCCCAAGAGACCCAGTACTTC.

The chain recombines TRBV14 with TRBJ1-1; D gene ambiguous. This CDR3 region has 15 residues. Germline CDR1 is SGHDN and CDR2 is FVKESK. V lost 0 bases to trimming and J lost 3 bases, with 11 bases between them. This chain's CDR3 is CASSQDFGRDTEAFF. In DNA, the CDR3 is TGTGCCAGCAGCCAAGACTTCGGGCGGGACACTGAAGCTTTCTTT.

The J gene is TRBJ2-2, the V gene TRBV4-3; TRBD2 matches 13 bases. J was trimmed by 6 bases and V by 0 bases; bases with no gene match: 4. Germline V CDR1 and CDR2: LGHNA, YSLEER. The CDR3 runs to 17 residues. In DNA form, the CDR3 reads TGCGCCAGCAGCCAAGATAGGACTAGCGGGAGCTCCGGGGAGCTGTTTTTT. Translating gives CASSQDRTSGSSGELFF.

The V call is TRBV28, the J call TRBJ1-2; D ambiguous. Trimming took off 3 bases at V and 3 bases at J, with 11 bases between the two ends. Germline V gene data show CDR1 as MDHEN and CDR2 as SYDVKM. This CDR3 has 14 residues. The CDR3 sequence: CASSFEVGYYGYTF. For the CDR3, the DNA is TGTGCCAGCAGTTTTGAAGTCGGTTACTATGGCTACACCTTC.

The CDR3 nucleotides are TGCAGCGTTGAAAACAAGGGGCTAGGTGAAAAACTGTTTTTT. Amino acid sequence: CSVENKGLGEKLFF. The V call is TRBV29-1, the J call TRBJ1-4; D is possibly TRBD1 (5 bases). V gave up 2 bases and J gave up 7 bases, with 14 bases separating them. This CDR3 region has 14 residues. Germline V lookup: CDR1 SQVTM, CDR2 ANQGSEA.

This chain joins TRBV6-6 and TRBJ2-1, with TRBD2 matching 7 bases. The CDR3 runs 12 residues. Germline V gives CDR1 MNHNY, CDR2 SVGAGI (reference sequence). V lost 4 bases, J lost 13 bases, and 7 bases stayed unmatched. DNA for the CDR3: TGTGCCAGCAGTTCCCGGACTAGTGTTCAGTTCTTC. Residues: CASSSRTSVQFF.

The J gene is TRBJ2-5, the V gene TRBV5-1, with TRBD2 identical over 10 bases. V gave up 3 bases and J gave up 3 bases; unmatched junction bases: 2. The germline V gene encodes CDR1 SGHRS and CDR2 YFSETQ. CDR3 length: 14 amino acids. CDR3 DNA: TGCGCCAGCAGCTCAGGGACTAGCGAAGAGACCCAGTACTTC. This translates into CASSSGTSEETQYF.

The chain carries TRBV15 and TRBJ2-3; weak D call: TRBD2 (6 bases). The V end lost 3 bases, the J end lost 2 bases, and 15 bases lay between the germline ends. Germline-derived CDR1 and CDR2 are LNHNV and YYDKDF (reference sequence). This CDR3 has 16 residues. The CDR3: CATSSTPSEPTDTQYF. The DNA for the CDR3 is TGTGCCACCAGCAGTACTCCTAGCGAGCCCACAGATACGCAGTATTTT.

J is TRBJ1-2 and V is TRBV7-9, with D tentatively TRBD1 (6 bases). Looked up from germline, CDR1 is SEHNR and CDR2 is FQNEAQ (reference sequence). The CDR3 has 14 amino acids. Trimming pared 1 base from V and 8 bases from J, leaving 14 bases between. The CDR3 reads CASSLVGGLGGYTF. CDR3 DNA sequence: TGTGCCAGCAGCTTAGTCGGGGGGCTCGGCGGCTACACCTTC.

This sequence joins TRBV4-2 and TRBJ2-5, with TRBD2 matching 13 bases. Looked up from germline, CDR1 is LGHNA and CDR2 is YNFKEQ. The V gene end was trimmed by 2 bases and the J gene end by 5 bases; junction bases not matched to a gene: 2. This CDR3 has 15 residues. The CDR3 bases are TGTGCCAGCAGCCAAACGGGACTAGCGGGGGAGACCCAGTACTTC. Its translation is CASSQTGLAGETQYF.

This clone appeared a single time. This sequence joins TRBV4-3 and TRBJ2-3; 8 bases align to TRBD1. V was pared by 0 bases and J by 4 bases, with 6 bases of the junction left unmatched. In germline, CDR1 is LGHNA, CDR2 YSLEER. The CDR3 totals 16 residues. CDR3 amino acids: CASSQDWQGASDTQYF. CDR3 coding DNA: TGCGCCAGCAGCCAAGATTGGCAGGGGGCTTCAGATACGCAGTATTTT.

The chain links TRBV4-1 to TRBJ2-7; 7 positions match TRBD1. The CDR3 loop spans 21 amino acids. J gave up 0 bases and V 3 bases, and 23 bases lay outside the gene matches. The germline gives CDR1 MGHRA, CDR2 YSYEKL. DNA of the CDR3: TGCGCCAGCAGCCACCCCAGAGGCTCGGGACAGCCGTTACAACTCTCCTACGAGCAGTACTTC. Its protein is CASSHPRGSGQPLQLSYEQYF.

The CDR3 DNA reads TGTGCCAGCAGCCCGAACAGGGGAGGAAACACCATATATTTT. Translation: CASSPNRGGNTIYF. V gene TRBV5-4 combines with J gene TRBJ1-3; the match to TRBD1 covers 7 bases. This CDR3 has 14 residues. V trimming: 4 bases; J trimming: 4 bases; junction bases outside the gene matches: 5. CDR1 SGHNT and CDR2 YYREEE come from the germline V gene (reference sequence).

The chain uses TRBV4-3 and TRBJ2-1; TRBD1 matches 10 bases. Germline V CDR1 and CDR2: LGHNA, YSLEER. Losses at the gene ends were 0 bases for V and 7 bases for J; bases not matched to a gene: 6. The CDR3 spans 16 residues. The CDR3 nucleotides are TGCGCCAGCAGCCAAGATCGACAGGGGGCATGGAATGAGCAGTTCTTC. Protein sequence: CASSQDRQGAWNEQFF.

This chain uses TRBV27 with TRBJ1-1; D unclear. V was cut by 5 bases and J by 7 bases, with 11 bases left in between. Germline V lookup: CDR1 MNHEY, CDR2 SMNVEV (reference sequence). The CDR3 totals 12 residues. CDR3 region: CASSPYSGEAFF. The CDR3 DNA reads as TGTGCCAGCAGTCCATACAGCGGTGAAGCTTTCTTT.

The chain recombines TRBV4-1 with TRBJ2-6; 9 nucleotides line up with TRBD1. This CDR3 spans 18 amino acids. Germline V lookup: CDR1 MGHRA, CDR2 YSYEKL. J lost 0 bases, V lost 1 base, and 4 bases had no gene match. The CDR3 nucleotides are TGCGCCAGCAGCCAAGTGACAGGGGGGAACTCTGGGGCCAACGTCCTGACTTTC. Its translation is CASSQVTGGNSGANVLTF.

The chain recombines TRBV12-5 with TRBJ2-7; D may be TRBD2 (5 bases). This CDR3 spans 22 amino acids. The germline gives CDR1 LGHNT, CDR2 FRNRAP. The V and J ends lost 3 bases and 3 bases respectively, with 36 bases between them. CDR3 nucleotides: TGTGCTAGTGGTTTCGGGGTGGGCGCTGAAGGAAGAATCCTCTATACGCTCTACGAGCAGTACTTC. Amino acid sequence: CASGFGVGAEGRILYTLYEQYF.

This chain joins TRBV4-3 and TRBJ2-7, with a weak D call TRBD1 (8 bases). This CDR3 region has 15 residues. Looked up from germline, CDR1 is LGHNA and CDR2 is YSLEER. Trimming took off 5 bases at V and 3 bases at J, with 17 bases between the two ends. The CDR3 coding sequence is TGCGCCAGCAGCGAAGCGGGACAGGCGGTCTACGAGCAGTACTTC. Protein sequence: CASSEAGQAVYEQYF.